This T cell receptor (beta chain) was identified during a study of cytomegalovirus exposure and HLA in healthy donors. Background on the study: Among roughly 180 million T cells, an earlier analysis found 90 million to 130 million unique TCR beta sequences. Points from the study as a whole: For most TCR sequences rarity was the rule, although some public TCRs occurred in many donors.

Amplification used 60 Vbeta primers and 13 Jbeta primers. TCRdb keeps only in-frame clones here, not all; method: immunoSEQ multiplex PCR. Here the sample spans about 92,000 clones, around four fifths being singletons. This clone appeared a single time. What it recognizes is unknown. V shed 3 bases and J 5 bases; nucleotides not matched to a gene: 8. This CDR3 is built from 15 residues. CDR1 is SGHDN and CDR2 is FVKESK in the germline V gene. The material sequenced was PBMCs. This TCR was recovered from a woman aged 18 to 35 in good health and CMV-seropositive. The chain couples TRBV14 to TRBJ2-7, with 9 nucleotides matching TRBD2. In DNA form, the CDR3 reads TGTGCCAGCAGCCACCTAGGGCGGGAGGGCCACGAGCAGTACTTC. Protein product: CASSHLGREGHEQYF.